Below, one T cell receptor (beta chain) is given with its context. The entry originates in a study of blood T cell repertoires in COVID-19. The overall study: Collection of acute and convalescent COVID-19 samples took place in the United States, Italy and Spain. PBMCs, B-cell-depleted T cells, or T cells provided the cDNA or gDNA that made up the material.

In the study's own analysis: Amplification from reference gene primers served as the basis for estimated nucleated cell counts. Sequencing used immunoSEQ multiplex PCR; TCRdb keeps in-frame clones, though not all of them. The V and J calls and the clone size are those of that table, but D and trimming were determined from the DNA. The table records 170,000 or so clones, around 87% of them present only once. Germline V gene lookup returns CDR1 LGHDT and CDR2 YNNKEL (reference sequence). V shed 2 bases, J shed 5 bases, and the junction held 5 bases outside the gene matches. This CDR3 spans 14 amino acids.

The sequenced sample consisted of peripheral blood. The TCR comes from a man aged 40-50 years with active or convalescent COVID-19. This rearrangement joins TRBV3-1 (or the pseudogene TRBV3-2) to TRBJ2-5, with 7 bases fitting TRBD1. CDR3 sequence: CASSQSGGWETQYF. DNA of the CDR3: TGTGCCAGCAGCCAATCAGGGGGTTGGGAGACCCAGTACTTC.